This T cell receptor (beta chain) was observed in a study of shared clonotypes between healthy human individuals. The germline V gene has CDR1 SGHAT and CDR2 FQDESV (reference sequence). The CDR3 extends over 14 amino acids. Trimming shortened V by 3 bases and J by 4 bases, and 13 bases separated the two germline ends. Study-wide results and limits: Large depth notwithstanding, sorted-subset sequencing proved incomplete by rarefaction. Lower generation probabilities were found for non-shared clonotypes than for those shared by all four donors.

Sequencing was performed with immunoSEQ multiplex PCR; in TCRdb, only in-frame clones are kept and a portion is missing. This table has some 680,000 clones, 55% to 85% appearing once. Concerning this clone itself: Antigen: not known.

The chain couples TRBV11-1 to TRBJ2-7; TRBD2 is a possible D gene (6 bases). Sequencing was performed on memory CD4+ T cells sorted from blood. Subset denoted: CD45RA-negative fraction. The sequence came from a woman in her thirties in good health. The DNA for the CDR3 is TGTGCCAGCAGCTTCGGAGGGAACGGATACGAGCAGTACTTC. Amino acid sequence: CASSFGGNGYEQYF.